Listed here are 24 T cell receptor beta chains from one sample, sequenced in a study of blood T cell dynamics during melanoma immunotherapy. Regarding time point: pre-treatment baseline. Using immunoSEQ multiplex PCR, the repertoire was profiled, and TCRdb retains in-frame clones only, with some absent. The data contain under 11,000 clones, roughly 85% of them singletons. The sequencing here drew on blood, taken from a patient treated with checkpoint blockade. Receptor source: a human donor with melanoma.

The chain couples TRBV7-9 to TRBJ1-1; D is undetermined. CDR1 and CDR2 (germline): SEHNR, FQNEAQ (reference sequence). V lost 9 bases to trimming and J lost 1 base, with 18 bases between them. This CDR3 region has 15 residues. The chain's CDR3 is CASRMDRDPNTEAFF. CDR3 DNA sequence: TGTGCCAGTCGAATGGACCGCGATCCGAACACTGAAGCTTTCTTT.

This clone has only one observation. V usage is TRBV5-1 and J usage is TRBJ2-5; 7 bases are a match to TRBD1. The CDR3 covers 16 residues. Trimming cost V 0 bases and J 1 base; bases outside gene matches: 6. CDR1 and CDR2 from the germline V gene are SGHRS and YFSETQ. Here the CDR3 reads CASSLGVTGTQETQYF. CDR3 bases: TGCGCCAGCAGCTTGGGGGTGACAGGGACCCAAGAGACCCAGTACTTC.

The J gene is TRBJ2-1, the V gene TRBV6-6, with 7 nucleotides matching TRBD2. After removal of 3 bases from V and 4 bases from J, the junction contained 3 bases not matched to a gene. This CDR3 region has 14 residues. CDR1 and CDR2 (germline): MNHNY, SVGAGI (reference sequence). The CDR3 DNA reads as TGTGCCAGCAGTTATGCGGGAGTTTACAATGAGCAGTTCTTC. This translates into CASSYAGVYNEQFF.

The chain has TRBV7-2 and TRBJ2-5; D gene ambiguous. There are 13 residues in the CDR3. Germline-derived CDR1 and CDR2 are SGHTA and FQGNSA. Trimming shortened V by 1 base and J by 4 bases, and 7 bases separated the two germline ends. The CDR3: CASSLVWGETQYF. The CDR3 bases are TGTGCCAGCAGCTTAGTTTGGGGAGAGACCCAGTACTTC.

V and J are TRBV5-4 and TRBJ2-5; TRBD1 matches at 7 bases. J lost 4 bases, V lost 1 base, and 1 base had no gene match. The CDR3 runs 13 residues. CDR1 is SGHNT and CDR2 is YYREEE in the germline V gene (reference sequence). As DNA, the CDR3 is TGTGCCAGCAGCTTGACAGGGGTAGAGACCCAGTACTTC. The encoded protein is CASSLTGVETQYF. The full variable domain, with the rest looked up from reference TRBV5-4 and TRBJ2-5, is ETGVTQSPTHLIKTRGQQVTLRCSSQSGHNTVSWYQQALGQGPQFIFQYYREEENGRGNFPPRFSGLQFPNYSSELNVNALELDDSALYLCASSLTGVETQYFGPGTRLLVL.

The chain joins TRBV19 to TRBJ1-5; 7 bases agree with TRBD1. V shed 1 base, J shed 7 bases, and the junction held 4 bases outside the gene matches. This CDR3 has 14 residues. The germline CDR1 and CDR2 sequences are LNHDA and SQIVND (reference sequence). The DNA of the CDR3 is TGTGCCAGTAGTATAGGGGCAGGGGGACAGCCCCAGCATTTT. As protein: CASSIGAGGQPQHF.

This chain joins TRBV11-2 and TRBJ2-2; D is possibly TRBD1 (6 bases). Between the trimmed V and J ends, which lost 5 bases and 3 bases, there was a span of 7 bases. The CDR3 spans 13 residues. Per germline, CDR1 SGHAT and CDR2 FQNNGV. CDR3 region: CASSRTDTGELFF. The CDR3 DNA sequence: TGTGCCAGCAGCCGGACAGACACCGGGGAGCTGTTTTTT.

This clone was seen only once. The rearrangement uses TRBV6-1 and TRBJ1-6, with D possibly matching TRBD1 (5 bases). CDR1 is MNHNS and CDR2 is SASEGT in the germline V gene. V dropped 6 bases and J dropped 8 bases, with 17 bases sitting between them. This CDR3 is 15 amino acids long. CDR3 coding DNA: TGTGCCAGCAGCATCCAGGGTGAAATTTATTCACCCCTCCACTTT. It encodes CASSIQGEIYSPLHF.

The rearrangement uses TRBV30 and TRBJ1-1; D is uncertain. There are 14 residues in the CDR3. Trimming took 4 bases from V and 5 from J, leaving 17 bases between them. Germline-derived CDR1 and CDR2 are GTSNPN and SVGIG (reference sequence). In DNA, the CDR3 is TGTGCCTGGACCCAGGATTATAAGTCAACTGAAGCTTTCTTT. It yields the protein CAWTQDYKSTEAFF.

CDR3 residues: CASSLVRPGLGGANVLTF. CDR3 in DNA: TGTGCCAGTAGTCTCGTACGTCCGGGACTAGGTGGGGCCAACGTCCTGACTTTC. This sequence joins TRBV19 and TRBJ2-6, with 8 bases lining up with TRBD2. Germline V gene data show CDR1 as LNHDA and CDR2 as SQIVND (reference sequence). CDR3 length: 18 amino acids. The V and J ends lost 5 bases and 3 bases, in that order; junction bases with no gene match: 12.

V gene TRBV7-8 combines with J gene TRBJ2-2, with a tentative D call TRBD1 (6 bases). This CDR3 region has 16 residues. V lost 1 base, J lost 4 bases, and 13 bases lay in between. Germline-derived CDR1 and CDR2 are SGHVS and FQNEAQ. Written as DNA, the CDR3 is TGTGCCAGCAGCTTAGTGACAGGACCTGGCACCGGGGAGCTGTTTTTT. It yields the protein CASSLVTGPGTGELFF.

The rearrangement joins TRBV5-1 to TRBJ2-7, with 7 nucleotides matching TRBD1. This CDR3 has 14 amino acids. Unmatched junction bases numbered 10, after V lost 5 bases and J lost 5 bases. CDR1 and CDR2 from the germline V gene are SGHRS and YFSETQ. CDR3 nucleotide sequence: TGCGCCAGCAGGAGGGGGCAGGGTGGCGACGAGCAGTACTTC. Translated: CASRRGQGGDEQYF.

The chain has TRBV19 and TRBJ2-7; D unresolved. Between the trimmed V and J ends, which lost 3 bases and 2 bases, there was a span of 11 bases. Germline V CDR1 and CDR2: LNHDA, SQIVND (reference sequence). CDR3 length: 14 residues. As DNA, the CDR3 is TGTGCCAGTAGTATCAGGCAGGCCCCCTACGAGCAGTACTTC. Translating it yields CASSIRQAPYEQYF.

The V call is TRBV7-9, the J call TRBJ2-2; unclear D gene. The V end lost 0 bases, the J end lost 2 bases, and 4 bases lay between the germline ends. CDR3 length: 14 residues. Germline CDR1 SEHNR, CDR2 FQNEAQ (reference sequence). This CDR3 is CASSLAANTGELFF. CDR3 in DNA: TGTGCCAGCAGCTTAGCCGCCAACACCGGGGAGCTGTTTTTT. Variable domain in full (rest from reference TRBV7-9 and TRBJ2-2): DTGVSQNPRHKITKRGQNVTFRCDPISEHNRLYWYRQTLGQGPEFLTYFQNEAQLEKSRLLSDRFSAERPKGSFSTLEIQRTEQGDSAMYLCASSLAANTGELFFGEGSRLTVL.

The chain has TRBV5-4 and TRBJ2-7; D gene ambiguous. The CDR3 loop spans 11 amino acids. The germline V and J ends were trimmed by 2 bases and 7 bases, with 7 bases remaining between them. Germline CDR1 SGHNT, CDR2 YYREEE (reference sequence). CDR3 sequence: CASSFLPEQYV. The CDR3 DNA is TGTGCCAGCAGCTTCCTCCCAGAGCAGTACGTC.

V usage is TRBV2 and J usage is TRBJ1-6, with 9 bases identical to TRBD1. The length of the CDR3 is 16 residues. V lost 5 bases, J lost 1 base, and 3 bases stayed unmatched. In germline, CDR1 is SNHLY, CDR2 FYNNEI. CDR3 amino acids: CASSPGQGSYNSPLHF. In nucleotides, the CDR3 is TGTGCCAGCAGTCCAGGACAGGGGTCCTATAATTCACCCCTCCACTTT. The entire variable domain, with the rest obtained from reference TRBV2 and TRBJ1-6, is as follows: EPEVTQTPSHQVTQMGQEVILRCVPISNHLYFYWYRQILGQKVEFLVSFYNNEISEKSEIFDDQFSVERPDGSNFTLKIRSTKLEDSAMYFCASSPGQGSYNSPLHFGNGTRLTVT.

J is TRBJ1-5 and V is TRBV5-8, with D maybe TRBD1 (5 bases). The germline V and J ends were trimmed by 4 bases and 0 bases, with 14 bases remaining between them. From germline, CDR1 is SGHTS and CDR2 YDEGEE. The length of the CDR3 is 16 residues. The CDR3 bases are TGTGCCAGCAGCAGAACAGGAGATTATAGCAATCAGCCCCAGCATTTT. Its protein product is CASSRTGDYSNQPQHF.

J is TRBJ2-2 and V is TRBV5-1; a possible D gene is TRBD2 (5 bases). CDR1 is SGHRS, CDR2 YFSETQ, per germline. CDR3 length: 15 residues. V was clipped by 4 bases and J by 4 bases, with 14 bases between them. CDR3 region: CASSPLDWFTGELFF. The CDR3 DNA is TGCGCCAGCAGCCCCCTGGACTGGTTCACCGGGGAGCTGTTTTTT. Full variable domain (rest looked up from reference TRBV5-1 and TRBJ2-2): KAGVTQTPRYLIKTRGQQVTLSCSPISGHRSVSWYQQTPGQGLQFLFEYFSETQRNKGNFPGRFSGRQFSNSRSEMNVSTLELGDSALYLCASSPLDWFTGELFFGEGSRLTVL.

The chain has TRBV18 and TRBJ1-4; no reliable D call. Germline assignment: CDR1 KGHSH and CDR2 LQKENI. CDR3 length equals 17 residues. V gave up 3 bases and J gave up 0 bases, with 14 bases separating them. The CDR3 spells CASSPMSPTATNEKLFF. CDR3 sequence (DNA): TGTGCCAGCTCACCGATGTCCCCGACGGCAACTAATGAAAAACTGTTTTTT.

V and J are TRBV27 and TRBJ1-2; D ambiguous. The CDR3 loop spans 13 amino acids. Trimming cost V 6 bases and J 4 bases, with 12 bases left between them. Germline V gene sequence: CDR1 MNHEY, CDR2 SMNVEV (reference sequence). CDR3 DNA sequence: TGTGCCAGCAGATCTCCAGGCCTCTATGGCTACACCTTC. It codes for CASRSPGLYGYTF.

The CDR3 DNA reads as TGTGCCAGCAGCCCGCTCGAGACTAGCGGGCCCAGCTCCTACAATGAGCAGTTCTTC. Its translation is CASSPLETSGPSSYNEQFF. The chain uses TRBV7-9 and TRBJ2-1; 10 bases map to TRBD2. This CDR3 has 19 residues. Trimming took 5 bases from V and 0 from J; bases not matched to a gene: 13. Germline assignment: CDR1 SEHNR and CDR2 FQNEAQ (reference sequence).

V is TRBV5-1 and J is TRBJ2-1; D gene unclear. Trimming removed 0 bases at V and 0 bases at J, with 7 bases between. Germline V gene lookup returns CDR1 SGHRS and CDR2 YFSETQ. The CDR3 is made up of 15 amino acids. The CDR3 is CASSLAASSYNEQFF. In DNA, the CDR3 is TGCGCCAGCAGCTTGGCCGCTAGCTCCTACAATGAGCAGTTCTTC.

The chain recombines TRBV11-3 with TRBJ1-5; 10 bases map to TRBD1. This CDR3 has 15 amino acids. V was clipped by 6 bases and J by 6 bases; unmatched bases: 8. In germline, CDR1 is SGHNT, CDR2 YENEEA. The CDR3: CASRSGQGEGQPQHF. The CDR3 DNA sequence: TGTGCCAGCAGATCTGGACAGGGGGAGGGTCAGCCCCAGCATTTT.

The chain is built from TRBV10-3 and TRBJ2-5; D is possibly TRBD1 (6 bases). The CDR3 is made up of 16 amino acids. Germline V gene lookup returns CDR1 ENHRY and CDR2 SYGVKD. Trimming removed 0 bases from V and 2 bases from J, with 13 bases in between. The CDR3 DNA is TGTGCCATCAGTGAGTCGCAGGGGAGAGGGCAAGAGACCCAGTACTTC. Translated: CAISESQGRGQETQYF.